Here is one TCR beta chain with its context. What it binds is unknown. Running of the assay took place at deep level. Source study methods: Filtering differed, since immunoSEQ gave only junction sequences and no quality scores. Clones were sequenced by immunoSEQ multiplex PCR, and TCRdb holds only the in-frame ones, with some missing. The V and J calls and clone size are taken from that table; D and trimming were inferred from the DNA. There are 2 million to 2.5 million clones in the sample; over 85% occur only once, and roughly 0.36% lies in the top ten. This sample is part of a study of shared clonotypes between healthy human individuals. General study points: Generally, naive subsets (rather than memory subsets) showed larger estimated richness.

V trimming: 4 bases; J trimming: 3 bases; junction bases outside the gene matches: 4. Germline V gene sequence: CDR1 SGHDT, CDR2 YYEEEE. This CDR3 has 15 residues. The sequence derives from a man aged 18 to 30 in good health. Some clones in this sample may be carry-over from other donors' samples. The chain employs TRBV5-6 and TRBJ1-3; 10 bases align to TRBD1. Sequenced material: naive CD4+ T cells from PBMCs. Sample subset: CD45RA+ positively selected. The CDR3: CASSRDRGFGNTIYF. The DNA for the CDR3 is TGTGCCAGCAGCAGGGACAGGGGTTTTGGAAACACCATATATTTT. Combining the CDR3 with reference TRBV5-6 and TRBJ1-3 gives the whole variable domain DAGVTQSPTHLIKTRGQQVTLRCSPKSGHDTVSWYQQALGQGPQFIFQYYEEEERQRGNFPDRFSGHQFPNYSSELNVNALLLGDSALYLCASSRDRGFGNTIYFGEGSWLTVV.